This T cell receptor (beta chain) comes out of a study of T cell changes during pregnancy in multiple sclerosis. The table came from immunoSEQ multiplex PCR; TCRdb's copy has only in-frame clones and leaves some out. This table has tens of thousands of clones, about 92% appearing once. Losses at the gene ends were 8 bases for V and 3 bases for J; bases not matched to a gene: 10. The CDR3 contains 14 residues. The germline gives CDR1 MNHEY, CDR2 SMNVEV (reference sequence). The chain combines TRBV27 with TRBJ2-7; TRBD1 aligns across 7 bases. The sample in question was peripheral blood, obtained in the second trimester of pregnancy. This receptor was identified in a female donor in good health, enrolled as a control in a pregnancy study. The CDR3 DNA follows: TGTGCCAGCGGGGGTCCGGGACAGTTCTACGAGCAGTACTTC. It is translated as CASGGPGQFYEQYF.